This record covers a single T cell receptor beta chain. Data came from immunoSEQ multiplex PCR; TCRdb stores just in-frame clones and leaves some out. Among about 480,000 clones, around nine tenths were seen once, and the ten largest hold 10% to 15%. Germline V gives CDR1 PRHDT, CDR2 FYEKMQ (reference sequence). The CDR3 contains 14 residues. Trimming cost V 5 bases and J 6 bases, with 16 bases left between them. Treatment meaning: some 19 received Ad26.COV2.S at low or high dose, single or two shots; about 5 received placebo; per-sample allocation not given. Samples came from day 63 after the first vaccine or placebo injection. This entry comes from a study of Ad26.COV2.S vaccination and SARS-CoV-2 variants.

The rearrangement joins TRBV13 to TRBJ2-5; D unclear. This specimen consisted of peripheral blood, obtained in a trial of Ad26.COV2.S vaccine versus placebo. This receptor was identified in a person between 18 and 60 years old who received the Ad26.COV2.S COVID-19 vaccine or a placebo. The CDR3 loop is CASSLRGPEKTQYF. The CDR3 DNA reads TGTGCCAGCAGCCTCCGCGGCCCCGAAAAGACCCAGTACTTC. The entire variable domain, with the rest obtained from reference TRBV13 and TRBJ2-5, is as follows: AAGVIQSPRHLIKEKRETATLKCYPIPRHDTVYWYQQGPGQDPQFLISFYEKMQSDKGSIPDRFSAQQFSDYHSELNMSSLELGDSALYFCASSLRGPEKTQYFGPGTRLLVL.